These 5 T cell receptor beta chains originate from one sample sequenced in a study of identical twins. TCRdb reprocessed the 5' RACE reads via MiXCR and lists one record per CDR3 protein. Of 640,000 or so distinct CDR3 sequences in the sample, around 6% were seen once. Sequencing input: naive T cells sorted from blood. The receptors originated from a young man in good health.

This clonotype was seen a few times. The chain uses TRBV16 and TRBJ2-3, with D perhaps matching TRBD2 (7 bases). The germline V gene encodes CDR1 KGHSY and CDR2 FQNENV. There are 15 residues in the CDR3. The germline V and J ends were trimmed by 4 bases and 4 bases, with 15 bases remaining between them. The CDR3 nucleotides are TGTGCCAGCAGCCCCGAGGGGGGGTCACCAGATACGCAGTATTTT. It specifies CASSPEGGSPDTQYF.

This chain joins TRBV19 and TRBJ2-1, with 7 bases matching TRBD2. CDR3 length equals 15 residues. V was pared by 3 bases and J by 0 bases, with 2 bases of the junction left unmatched. The germline V gene encodes CDR1 LNHDA and CDR2 SQIVND (reference sequence). The DNA for the CDR3 is TGTGCCAGTAGTATCGGGGACTACTCCTACAATGAGCAGTTCTTC. It specifies CASSIGDYSYNEQFF. Full variable domain (missing parts from reference TRBV19 and TRBJ2-1): DGGITQSPKYLFRKEGQNVTLSCEQNLNHDAMYWYRQDPGQGLRLIYYSQIVNDFQKGDIAEGYSVSREKKESFPLTVTSAQKNPTAFYLCASSIGDYSYNEQFFGPGTRLTVL.

This clonotype occurred many times. The gene calls are TRBV14 and TRBJ2-2; no reliable D call. The CDR3 sequence is 16 residues long. Germline CDR1 is SGHDN and CDR2 is FVKESK. The V end was cut by 0 bases, the J end by 7 bases, with 15 bases between. The CDR3 loop is CASSQEVSQTIGELFF. In nucleotides, the CDR3 is TGTGCCAGCAGCCAAGAAGTGTCACAGACAATCGGGGAGCTGTTTTTT.

This clonotype showed up many times. The chain couples TRBV11-1 to TRBJ2-1, with D perhaps matching TRBD1 or TRBD2 (5 bases each). With 2 bases removed from V and 2 bases from J, the gap between germline ends came to 19 bases. Germline CDR1 reads SGHAT; CDR2 reads FQDESV (reference sequence). The CDR3 has 18 residues. This chain's CDR3 is CASSLYAMGTGTYNEQFF. In DNA, the CDR3 is TGTGCCAGCAGCTTATATGCTATGGGGACGGGGACCTACAATGAGCAGTTCTTC.

As for this clonotype: The missing conserved phenylalanine or tryptophan at the end of this CDR3 makes a read error likely. The rearrangement joins TRBV6-6 to TRBJ1-1; D ambiguous. V lost 7 bases and J 1 base, leaving 7 bases between the germline ends. Germline V gene lookup returns CDR1 MNHNY and CDR2 SVGAGI (reference sequence). The CDR3 is 12 amino acids. CDR3 bases: TGTGCCAGCACTCTGAGGAACACTGAAGCTTTCCTT. It specifies CASTLRNTEAFL.